This section outlines one T cell receptor beta chain sequence together with its context. Its antigen remains unknown. Germline V CDR1 and CDR2: SGHRS, YFSETQ. The CDR3 contains 12 residues. V lost 4 bases and J 5 bases, leaving 9 bases between the germline ends. A second PCR, run for roughly 7 to 11 cycles, used a sample-barcoded 5' primer plus a J-beta primer mix. Template switching added a 12-random-nucleotide identifier to every cDNA molecule. TCRdb reanalysed the 5' RACE reads using MiXCR and keeps one entry per CDR3 protein. Among about 580,000 distinct CDR3 sequences listed, around 48% were seen once. Isolating PBMCs gave at least 7 million of these cells per sample. The sample is drawn from a study of blood T cells in healthy people across ages. General study results and limits: Leaving the PBMCs unsorted stopped any conclusive comparison of naive versus antigen-experienced cells. Estimated diversity, derived from one million T cells, was regarded as an underestimate.

The chain uses TRBV5-1 and TRBJ1-1; D remains ambiguous. The sequence was collected from a man of 80 years or more in good health. The sequencing input was blood. The CDR3 nucleotides are TGCGCCAGCAGCCTAAGCGGGACTGAAGCTTTCTTT. It specifies CASSLSGTEAFF.